Shown below are 15 T cell receptor beta chains from a single sample sequenced in a study of regulatory T cells in long-lasting Graves disease. Building of the TCR beta libraries involved iRepertoire HTBI primers and Arm-PCR of CDR3 regions. TCRdb ran MiXCR on the multiplex PCR reads and lists one entry per CDR3 protein. The data show some 560,000 distinct CDR3 sequences, around 16% seen once. The time point was: newly diagnosed GD, antithyroid drugs for less than 3 months. PBMC-extracted RNA yielded the TCR library. The sample was also reused in another study, on T cells in Graves' hyperthyroidism and ophthalmopathy.

Sample: peripheral blood mononuclear cells (PBMCs), taken at new diagnosis, from a patient treated with antithyroid drugs. Receptor source: a woman aged 35-65 years with Graves disease.

The V call is TRBV10-2, the J call TRBJ2-1; D is possibly TRBD1 or TRBD2 (6 bases each). The germline V gene encodes CDR1 WSHSY and CDR2 SAAADI. The V gene lost 8 bases and the J gene lost 2 bases, with 10 bases spanning the gap. CDR3 length: 13 residues. The chain's CDR3 is CASGGGPYNEQFF. In DNA form, the CDR3 reads TGCGCCAGCGGAGGGGGACCCTACAATGAGCAGTTCTTC.

This clonotype was picked up many times. The chain has TRBV7-2 and TRBJ2-5, with D tentatively TRBD1 or TRBD2 (6 bases each). CDR3 length equals 14 residues. Germline CDR1 and CDR2: SGHTA and FQGNSA. V was clipped by 5 bases and J by 7 bases, with 17 bases between them. CDR3: CASSPAQGGRTQYF. DNA for the CDR3: TGTGCCAGCAGCCCCGCACAGGGAGGTAGGACCCAGTACTTC.

The sample holds many counts of this clonotype. V usage is TRBV10-3 and J usage is TRBJ2-3; TRBD2 is a possible D gene (5 bases). This CDR3 region has 14 residues. V lost 10 bases, J lost 0 bases, and 14 bases lay in between. The V gene's germline CDR1 is ENHRY and CDR2 SYGVKD. CDR3 DNA: TGTGCCACAATGCCGAGGGAAAGCACAGATACGCAGTATTTT. This gives the protein CATMPRESTDTQYF.

This clonotype came up many times. The rearrangement links TRBV5-1 to TRBJ2-1, with TRBD1 as a possible D gene (5 bases). Germline CDR1 SGHRS, CDR2 YFSETQ. CDR3 size: 14 residues. V gave up 0 bases and J gave up 6 bases, with 10 bases separating them. The CDR3 spells CASSLEGMSNEQFF. In DNA form, the CDR3 reads TGCGCCAGCAGCTTGGAGGGGATGAGCAATGAGCAGTTCTTC. Filled out from reference TRBV5-1 and TRBJ2-1, the complete variable domain reads KAGVTQTPRYLIKTRGQQVTLSCSPISGHRSVSWYQQTPGQGLQFLFEYFSETQRNKGNFPGRFSGRQFSNSRSEMNVSTLELGDSALYLCASSLEGMSNEQFFGPGTRLTVL.

This clonotype appeared a few times. The rearrangement links TRBV20-1 to TRBJ1-5; D is ambiguous. Germline V gene data show CDR1 as DFQATT and CDR2 as SNEGSKA (reference sequence). V lost 3 bases to trimming and J lost 2 bases, with 14 bases between them. This CDR3 has 15 amino acids. The CDR3 loop reads CSARATGGGNQPQHF. The CDR3, as DNA: TGCAGTGCTAGGGCCACCGGAGGAGGCAATCAGCCCCAGCATTTT.

This clonotype was seen at least ten times. The rearrangement uses TRBV27 and TRBJ2-3; possibly TRBD2 for D (6 bases). CDR3 size: 17 residues. The V gene lost 8 bases and the J gene lost 0 bases, with 21 bases spanning the gap. CDR1 is MNHEY and CDR2 is SMNVEV in the germline V gene (reference sequence). CDR3 in DNA: TGTGCCAGCTGGGGAGGCCCAGGGCGAGGGAGCACAGATACGCAGTATTTT. It translates to CASWGGPGRGSTDTQYF.

This clonotype has more than one count but fewer than ten. The rearrangement uses TRBV2 and TRBJ1-3; 7 bases are a match to TRBD1. This CDR3 has 15 amino acids. V trimming: 4 bases; J trimming: 3 bases; junction bases outside the gene matches: 6. Germline V gene data show CDR1 as SNHLY and CDR2 as FYNNEI. The CDR3 spells CASSGTGADGNTIYF. The CDR3 region has the DNA TGTGCCAGCAGTGGCACAGGGGCGGATGGAAACACCATATATTTT.

In this sample, this clonotype turned up many times. The V call is TRBV12-3 or TRBV12-4, the J call TRBJ1-1, with D possibly being TRBD1 (5 bases). V was cut by 4 bases and J by 3 bases, with 12 bases left in between. CDR3 length: 14 amino acids. The CDR3 DNA is TGTGCCAGCAGTTGGGACTGGGGCGACACTGAAGCTTTCTTT. Amino acids: CASSWDWGDTEAFF.

The chain carries TRBV4-1 and TRBJ2-1; maybe TRBD2 (6 bases). The V gene lost 0 bases and the J gene lost 5 bases, with 14 bases spanning the gap. Germline V gene data show CDR1 as MGHRA and CDR2 as YSYEKL. This CDR3 has 16 amino acids. The CDR3 sequence is CASSQDGVEGNNEQFF. DNA for the CDR3: TGCGCCAGCAGCCAAGACGGGGTGGAGGGTAACAATGAGCAGTTCTTC.

The chain joins TRBV27 to TRBJ2-2; 7 bases match TRBD1. CDR3 length: 19 residues. The V gene's germline CDR1 is MNHEY and CDR2 SMNVEV (reference sequence). J was trimmed by 6 bases and V by 5 bases; bases with no gene match: 21. The CDR3: CASSLVVSGTEGFPGELFF. The CDR3 DNA reads as TGTGCCAGCAGTCTCGTAGTCTCCGGGACAGAGGGTTTTCCCGGGGAGCTGTTTTTT.

To note about this clonotype: A much larger clone differs by one base, so this may be a read error. V gene TRBV18 combines with J gene TRBJ1-1; D gene ambiguous. CDR3 size: 13 residues. Germline-derived CDR1 and CDR2 are KGHSH and LQKENI. The CDR3 bases are TGTGCCGGCTCACCCCAGAAGAACACTGAAGCTTTCTTT. Translating it yields CAGSPQKNTEAFF.

The table lists this clonotype with many counts. V gene TRBV18 combines with J gene TRBJ2-3, with 8 nucleotides matching TRBD1. Per germline, CDR1 KGHSH and CDR2 LQKENI. V gave up 6 bases and J gave up 3 bases; unmatched junction bases: 14. This CDR3 is 17 amino acids long. The CDR3 here is CASSATRTGMGTDTQYF. The CDR3 DNA sequence: TGTGCCAGCTCCGCTACCCGGACAGGGATGGGAACAGATACGCAGTATTTT.

This clonotype was counted only a few times. V usage is TRBV18 and J usage is TRBJ1-6; D might be TRBD1 (5 bases). V was cut by 1 base and J by 12 bases, with 13 bases left in between. The V gene's germline CDR1 is KGHSH and CDR2 LQKENI. The CDR3 loop spans 14 amino acids. Written as DNA, the CDR3 is TGTGCCAGCTCACCACAGCAGGGCCGGGTACCCCTCCACTTT. Protein product: CASSPQQGRVPLHF.

The CDR3: CARPQRGADTQYF. CDR3 DNA: TGCGCCAGGCCGCAAAGGGGTGCAGATACGCAGTATTTT. The rearrangement links TRBV5-1 to TRBJ2-3; weak D call: TRBD1 (5 bases). CDR3 length: 13 amino acids. V lost 8 bases to trimming and J lost 4 bases, with 14 bases between them. The germline gives CDR1 SGHRS, CDR2 YFSETQ.

This clonotype was observed at least ten times. V is TRBV15 and J is TRBJ2-5; TRBD1 is a possible D gene (6 bases). Germline CDR1 reads LNHNV; CDR2 reads YYDKDF (reference sequence). Trimming removed 5 bases from V and 5 bases from J, with 9 bases in between. This CDR3 is 12 amino acids long. The CDR3 sequence is CATSGGGETQYF. CDR3 nucleotide sequence: TGTGCCACCAGCGGGGGCGGCGAGACCCAGTACTTC.